These T cell receptor beta chains were read from a single sample in a study of blood T cell repertoires in COVID-19. TCRdb's table, derived via immunoSEQ multiplex PCR, lists solely in-frame clones and lacks some. The sample shows some 250,000 clones, approximately 81% of them seen only once. The sequencing sample was made of peripheral blood. All receptors derive from a woman aged 80 or over with acute or convalescent COVID-19. Each CDR3 is given without its conserved first and last residue.

j_call,cdr3_length,v_call,cdr3_aa
TRBJ1-5,13,TRBV7-6,ASSRRRAVGQPQH
TRBJ2-1,12,TRBV3-1/TRBV3-2,ASSQDRAVGEQF
TRBJ2-1,14,TRBV14,ASSQVAAGGPREQF
TRBJ2-7,12,TRBV6-5,ASRTREGSYEQY
TRBJ2-1,14,TRBV21-1,ASSKEGGEKCNEQF
TRBJ2-7,15,TRBV7-8,ASSLSLAGGLGYEQY
TRBJ1-2,11,TRBV29-1,SVDVSGHYGYT
TRBJ2-1,16,TRBV6-6,ASSRSGRANRRYNEQF
TRBJ2-5,11,TRBV30,AWSVRGQETQY
TRBJ2-1,13,TRBV5-1,ASSSGVGIGNEQF
TRBJ1-4,12,TRBV28,ASSFQYRGGRVF
TRBJ2-1,16,TRBV29-1,SVIRTSGGAAIYNEQF
TRBJ1-6,14,TRBV3-1/TRBV3-2,ASSQDRAGWGSPLH
TRBJ2-5,13,TRBV5-1,ASSLGGSGEETQY
TRBJ2-3,15,TRBV7-3,ASSLTGLAVRTDTQY
TRBJ2-1,12,TRBV28,ASRRGQGGNEQF